These T cell receptor beta chains were read from a single sample in a study of shared clonotypes between healthy human individuals. Using immunoSEQ multiplex PCR, the repertoire was profiled, and TCRdb retains in-frame clones only, with some absent. The profile shows about 450,000 clones, around 80% of them singletons. Sequencing was done on a sample of PBMCs. These receptors all stem from a woman aged 35 to 49 in good health. Some clones in this sample may be carry-over from other donors' samples. Both conserved end residues are part of each CDR3. A D gene is named only where the DNA matches it firmly. The size of a clone is reported for some rows only, either as once, few or many, or as a class for expanded clones.

abundance	d_gene	v_gene	j_gene	CDR3aa	CDR3nt
.	TRBD2	TRBV5-4	TRBJ2-3	CASSMNGLAGANTQYF	TGTGCCAGCAGCATGAATGGACTAGCGGGGGCGAATACGCAGTATTTT
.	TRBD1	TRBV15	TRBJ2-2	CATSRDVGQGLTGELFF	TGTGCCACCAGCAGAGATGTGGGACAGGGGCTTACCGGGGAGCTGTTTTTT
.	.	TRBV4-2	TRBJ2-1	CASSQDGDSGVGEQFF	TGTGCCAGCAGCCAAGATGGGGACTCAGGGGTCGGTGAGCAGTTCTTC
once	.	TRBV18	TRBJ2-3	CASSPSGRQVADTQYF	TGTGCCAGCTCTCCCTCCGGGCGTCAAGTCGCTGATACGCAGTATTTT
.	TRBD2	TRBV7-9	TRBJ2-2	CASSWGLAGANTGELFF	TGTGCCAGCAGCTGGGGACTAGCGGGTGCGAACACCGGGGAGCTGTTTTTT
once	TRBD2	TRBV11-1	TRBJ2-1	CASSLYGGSSYNEQFF	TGTGCCAGCAGCTTATACGGGGGGAGCTCCTACAATGAGCAGTTCTTC
.	TRBD1	TRBV30	TRBJ1-5	CAWMDRGRNQPQHF	TGTGCCTGGATGGACAGGGGGCGGAATCAGCCCCAGCATTTT
.	.	TRBV29-1	TRBJ2-2	CSVEDTGQLDGELFF	TGCAGCGTTGAAGATACGGGGCAATTGGACGGGGAGCTGTTTTTT
.	.	TRBV19	TRBJ1-5	CASSPGQFLSQHF	TGTGCCAGTAGCCCCGGACAGTTCTTGTCCCAGCATTTT
.	TRBD2	TRBV6-5	TRBJ2-3	CASSRLAGSTDTQYF	TGTGCCAGCAGCCGACTAGCGGGAAGCACAGATACGCAGTATTTT
.	TRBD1	TRBV7-2	TRBJ1-2	CASSLRQGYGYTF	TGTGCCAGCAGCTTACGACAGGGTTATGGCTACACCTTC
.	.	TRBV15	TRBJ2-5	CATSRESWETQYF	TGTGCCACCAGCAGAGAAAGTTGGGAGACCCAGTACTTC
.	.	TRBV6-6	TRBJ1-5	CASRPDSNQPQHF	TGTGCCAGCAGACCAGACAGCAATCAGCCCCAGCATTTT
.	.	TRBV27	TRBJ2-2	CASRARVFANTGELFF	TGTGCCAGCAGGGCCCGTGTATTCGCGAACACCGGGGAGCTGTTTTTT
.	.	TRBV5-1	TRBJ2-2	CASSLNTAVQGLLTGELFF	TGCGCCAGCAGCTTGAATACGGCCGTACAAGGCCTACTCACCGGGGAGCTGTTTTTT
.	.	TRBV5-6	TRBJ2-1	CASSPTVLGSYNEQFF	TGTGCCAGCAGCCCGACAGTTTTGGGCTCCTACAATGAGCAGTTCTTC
.	TRBD2	TRBV4-1	TRBJ2-3	CASSRTSGSFDTQYF	TGCGCCAGCAGCCGAACTAGCGGGAGTTTCGATACGCAGTATTTT
.	.	TRBV6-1	TRBJ1-5	CASSEPGVGQPQHF	TGTGCCAGCAGTGAACCTGGGGTTGGGCAGCCCCAGCATTTT
.	.	TRBV25-1	TRBJ1-4	CASSELSGVEKLFF	TGTGCCAGCAGTGAATTATCAGGAGTTGAAAAACTGTTTTTT
.	.	TRBV18	TRBJ2-7	CASSPPSRNYEQYF	TGTGCCAGCTCACCACCGTCCAGGAACTACGAGCAGTACTTC
.	.	TRBV7-6	TRBJ2-7	CASSLGGGEQYF	TGTGCCAGCAGCTTAGGTGGGGGCGAGCAGTACTTC
.	.	TRBV7-9	TRBJ2-1	CASSLGGTYNEQFF	TGTGCCAGCAGCTTAGGAGGAACCTACAATGAGCAGTTCTTC
.	TRBD2	TRBV28	TRBJ2-7	CASRRLAGLFEQYF	TGTGCCAGCAGACGACTAGCGGGATTGTTCGAGCAGTACTTC
.	.	TRBV27	TRBJ2-5	CASSSSYQYQETQYF	.
.	.	TRBV7-6	TRBJ2-5	CASSLRLADETQYF	TGTGCCAGCAGCTTAAGGCTAGCCGATGAGACCCAGTACTTC
once	.	TRBV28	TRBJ1-5	CASSLFGSNQPQHF	TGTGCCAGCAGTTTATTCGGGTCCAATCAGCCCCAGCATTTT
.	.	TRBV11-2	TRBJ1-5	CASSSSYSNQPQHF	TGTGCCAGCAGCTCCTCTTATAGCAATCAGCCCCAGCATTTT
.	TRBD2	TRBV5-6	TRBJ2-5	CASSSVSTSGEETQYF	TGTGCCAGCAGCTCGGTATCGACTAGCGGGGAAGAGACCCAGTACTTC
.	.	TRBV27	TRBJ1-4	CASSFRQGRKLFF	TGTGCCAGCAGTTTTCGGCAGGGTCGGAAACTGTTTTTT
.	.	TRBV18	TRBJ2-7	CASSPAGPYEQYF	TGTGCCAGCTCACCAGCTGGTCCCTACGAGCAGTACTTC
.	TRBD1	TRBV10-1	TRBJ2-7	CASSGQGRLYEQYF	TGCGCCAGCAGTGGACAGGGGAGACTCTACGAGCAGTACTTC
.	.	TRBV30	TRBJ2-7	CAWSKGGYEQYF	TGTGCCTGGAGCAAGGGAGGCTACGAGCAGTACTTC
.	.	TRBV25-1	TRBJ2-1	CASSDLTGSYLYNEQFF	TGTGCCAGCAGTGACCTGACCGGGTCCTATCTATACAATGAGCAGTTCTTC
.	TRBD2	TRBV7-8	TRBJ2-3	CASSLVGGRAFTDTQYF	TGTGCCAGCAGCTTAGTAGGTGGGAGGGCCTTTACAGATACGCAGTATTTT
few	TRBD1	TRBV7-7	TRBJ1-1	CASSPPRGDSVSGTEAFF	TGTGCTAGCAGCCCGCCGAGGGGGGACAGTGTGTCGGGAACTGAAGCTTTCTTT
.	TRBD2	TRBV11-3	TRBJ2-2	CASSQTSGINTGELFF	TGTGCCAGCAGCCAAACTAGCGGGATCAACACCGGGGAGCTGTTTTTT
once	TRBD1	TRBV28	TRBJ2-1	CASSLYRTGSNEQFF	TGTGCCAGCAGTTTGTACCGGACAGGGAGTAATGAGCAGTTCTTC
few	.	TRBV21-1	TRBJ2-1	CASSNLSHEQFF	TGTGCCAGCAGCAACCTCAGCCATGAGCAGTTCTTC
.	.	TRBV2	TRBJ2-2	CASQLLVSNTGELFF	TGTGCCAGCCAGCTTTTAGTATCTAACACCGGGGAGCTGTTTTTT
many	.	TRBV10-3	TRBJ2-1	CAISGGEGEQFF	TGTGCCATCAGTGGAGGAGAAGGTGAGCAGTTCTTC
.	.	TRBV5-1	TRBJ2-2	CASSLAQTANTGELFF	TGCGCCAGCAGCTTGGCCCAGACGGCTAACACCGGGGAGCTGTTTTTT
.	.	TRBV9	TRBJ2-1	CASSVGLGTYNEQFF	TGTGCCAGCAGCGTAGGTCTGGGTACCTACAATGAGCAGTTCTTC
.	TRBD1	TRBV28	TRBJ2-2	CASSLWGQGPGELFF	TGTGCCAGCAGTTTATGGGGACAGGGACCCGGGGAGCTGTTTTTT
.	.	TRBV9	TRBJ2-3	CASSVGQDPTDTQYF	TGTGCCAGCAGCGTTGGCCAGGACCCCACAGATACGCAGTATTTT
.	TRBD2	TRBV7-2	TRBJ2-1	CASSSGLADHNEQFF	TGTGCCAGCAGCTCCGGACTAGCGGACCACAATGAGCAGTTCTTC
.	.	TRBV4-3	TRBJ2-3	CASSQVSGPTDTQYF	TGCGCCAGCAGCCAAGTCAGCGGGCCCACAGATACGCAGTATTTT
.	.	TRBV18	TRBJ1-4	CASSPRVGGNEKLFF	TGTGCCAGCTCACCGCGGGTGGGAGGAAATGAAAAACTGTTTTTT
few	.	TRBV7-8	TRBJ2-7	CASSLELGGSYEQYF	TGTGCCAGCAGCTTAGAATTAGGGGGCTCCTACGAGCAGTACTTC
.	.	TRBV6-5	TRBJ2-7	CASSSGTVAEQYF	TGTGCCAGCAGTTCGGGGACCGTAGCAGAGCAGTACTTC